This TCR beta chain was obtained from a study of blood T cell repertoires in COVID-19. About the research overall: PBMCs, B-cell-depleted T cells, or T cells were the source of the cDNA or gDNA that made up the material.

Sequenced by immunoSEQ multiplex PCR; TCRdb stores in-frame clones only, minus some. Among about 300,000 clones, more than 75% were seen once, and the ten largest hold over 1%. The CDR3 runs 12 residues. The V end lost 5 bases, the J end lost 2 bases, and 4 bases lay between the germline ends. Germline lookup yields CDR1 MDHEN and CDR2 SYDVKM. This receptor was taken from a man aged 65 to 85 with acute or convalescent COVID-19. The V gene is TRBV28, the J gene TRBJ1-3; no clear D gene. Sequenced sample: peripheral blood. This CDR3 is CASSPPGNTIYF. In DNA form, the CDR3 reads TGTGCCAGCAGTCCTCCTGGAAACACCATATATTTT.